What follows are 24 T cell receptor beta chains derived from one specimen sequenced in a study of molecular identifiers for immune sequencing clone quantification. TCRdb reprocessed the PCR reads via MiXCR and lists one record per CDR3 protein. This sample has about 67,000 distinct CDR3 sequences; roughly 17% occur once, and the top ten carry 1.3% to 1.5%. What was sequenced was naive CD8+ T cells from blood, with Jurkat cell RNA spiked in. Noted subset: FACS-sorted CD8+CD4-CCR7+CD45RA+ naive T cells. The receptors originated from a human donor in good health. Some libraries in this study had Jurkat cell RNA spiked in.

This clonotype occurred many times. This chain links TRBV28 with TRBJ2-2; D is unresolved. V dropped 5 bases and J dropped 2 bases, with 12 bases sitting between them. CDR3 length: 15 residues. The germline V gene encodes CDR1 MDHEN and CDR2 SYDVKM. The CDR3 is CASSPVLGNTGELFF. CDR3 DNA: TGTGCCAGCAGTCCGGTTTTAGGTAACACCGGGGAGCTGTTTTTT.

The table lists this clonotype with many counts. The chain links TRBV28 to TRBJ1-1; TRBD1 might be the D (5 bases). The CDR3 has 15 amino acids. The germline gives CDR1 MDHEN, CDR2 SYDVKM. The V gene lost 6 bases and the J gene lost 0 bases, with 14 bases spanning the gap. The CDR3 here is CASSPHLGVNTEAFF. In DNA form, the CDR3 reads TGTGCCAGCAGCCCCCACCTGGGGGTGAACACTGAAGCTTTCTTT.

This clonotype has at least ten counts. The gene calls are TRBV5-1 and TRBJ2-7, with 9 bases aligning to TRBD1. The J segment lost 3 bases and the V segment lost 4 bases, leaving 17 bases of the junction unmatched. Germline V lookup: CDR1 SGHRS, CDR2 YFSETQ. This CDR3 spans 18 amino acids. This CDR3 is CASSQYPPRDRAFYEQYF. Here the CDR3 DNA reads TGCGCCAGCAGCCAATACCCGCCCCGGGACAGGGCTTTCTACGAGCAGTACTTC.

Points on this clonotype: This clone may be a read error of a much larger clone one base away. The gene calls are TRBV6-2 or TRBV6-3 and TRBJ2-2; D remains ambiguous. Germline assignment: CDR1 MNHEY and CDR2 SVGEGT. V was cut by 2 bases and J by 0 bases, with 13 bases left in between. The CDR3 contains 17 residues. The CDR3, as DNA: TGTGCCAGCAGTTACCCGCTGGGATACTCGAACACCGGGGAGCTGTTTTTT. Its protein is CASSYPLGYSNTGELFF.

This clonotype was counted many times. The V and J genes are TRBV12-3 or TRBV12-4 and TRBJ2-7; unclear D gene. The CDR3 consists of 12 residues. Trimming cost V 6 bases and J 9 bases, with 15 bases left between them. The CDR3 DNA sequence: TGTGCCAGCAGCCCCAATCGGGTCGTGCAGTACTTC. Amino acid sequence: CASSPNRVVQYF.

This clonotype came up many times. The chain is built from TRBV11-3 and TRBJ2-3; D is uncertain. Germline V gives CDR1 SGHNT, CDR2 YENEEA. Trimming cost V 2 bases and J 1 base, with 13 bases left between them. The CDR3 sequence is 16 residues long. This chain's CDR3 is CASSLRVGGRTDTQYF. The DNA for the CDR3 is TGTGCCAGCAGCTTAAGGGTGGGCGGCCGCACAGATACGCAGTATTTT. Full variable domain (missing parts from reference TRBV11-3 and TRBJ2-3): EAGVVQSPRYKIIEKKQPVAFWCNPISGHNTLYWYLQNLGQGPELLIRYENEEAVDDSQLPKDRFSAERLKGVDSTLKIQPAELGDSAVYLCASSLRVGGRTDTQYFGPGTRLTVL.

This clonotype was recorded once. One end of the junction varies from germline; a read error may be responsible. This chain uses TRBV2 with TRBJ2-7; D gene uncertain. CDR3 size: 14 residues. From germline, CDR1 is SNHLY and CDR2 FYNNEI. The CDR3: CASSEALEYYEQHF. In DNA, the CDR3 is TGTGCCAGCAGTGAAGCGCTAGAATACTACGAGCAGCACTTC. Filled out from reference TRBV2 and TRBJ2-7, the complete variable domain reads EPEVTQTPSHQVTQMGQEVILRCVPISNHLYFYWYRQILGQKVEFLVSFYNNEISEKSEIFDDQFSVERPDGSNFTLKIRSTKLEDSAMYFCASSEALEYYEQHFGPGTRLTVT.

This clonotype was seen more than once but under ten times. The chain carries TRBV2 and TRBJ2-3; maybe TRBD1 (5 bases). The CDR3 length is 15 residues. The germline gives CDR1 SNHLY, CDR2 FYNNEI. Trimming took 2 bases from V and 2 from J, leaving 11 bases between them. CDR3 nucleotide sequence: TGTGCCAGCAGTGAATGGCAGGGTCCCACAGATACGCAGTATTTT. Translated: CASSEWQGPTDTQYF.

This clonotype was seen repeatedly, ten times or more. The chain couples TRBV27 to TRBJ2-5; D is undetermined. CDR1 and CDR2 from the germline V gene are MNHEY and SMNVEV (reference sequence). Trimming shortened V by 1 base and J by 0 bases, and 12 bases separated the two germline ends. There are 16 residues in the CDR3. The CDR3 region is CASSLLSDSHQETQYF. For the CDR3, the DNA is TGTGCCAGCAGTTTATTATCCGACTCCCACCAAGAGACCCAGTACTTC.

This clonotype has ten or more counts. The chain recombines TRBV4-3 with TRBJ2-5, with 9 bases fitting TRBD2. The CDR3 runs to 20 residues. Germline CDR1 LGHNA, CDR2 YSLEER. V lost 0 bases, J lost 0 bases, and 14 bases stayed unmatched. CDR3 sequence: CASSQEPPGILAGNQETQYF. CDR3 bases: TGCGCCAGCAGCCAAGAACCTCCAGGGATACTAGCGGGCAACCAAGAGACCCAGTACTTC.

This clonotype appeared many times. The V call is TRBV18, the J call TRBJ1-1; D is unresolved. The V gene lost 3 bases and the J gene lost 1 base, with 12 bases spanning the gap. The CDR3 loop spans 15 amino acids. Looked up from germline, CDR1 is KGHSH and CDR2 is LQKENI. CDR3 nucleotide sequence: TGTGCCAGCTCACCTCAGGAGCCTTGGAACACTGAAGCTTTCTTT. Encoded protein: CASSPQEPWNTEAFF.

The table lists this clonotype with a few counts. The V and J genes are TRBV20-1 and TRBJ1-2, with D unresolved. CDR3 size: 12 residues. The germline V gene has CDR1 DFQATT and CDR2 SNEGSKA (reference sequence). The V gene lost 1 base and the J gene lost 4 bases, with 7 bases spanning the gap. In DNA form, the CDR3 reads TGCAGTGCTAGAGTAGTCGGCTATGGCTACACCTTC. Protein sequence: CSARVVGYGYTF.

This clonotype appeared a few times. The CDR3 nucleotides are TGTGCCAGCAGCCTCCTGGAGAGCTCCTACGAGCAGTACTTC. Translating it yields CASSLLESSYEQYF. This chain links TRBV7-9 with TRBJ2-7; D uncertain. Germline lookup yields CDR1 SEHNR and CDR2 FQNEAQ (reference sequence). Trimming took off 5 bases at V and 0 bases at J, with 11 bases between the two ends. The CDR3 covers 14 residues.

This clonotype was recorded many times. The J gene is TRBJ2-2, the V gene TRBV27; tentative D call: TRBD1 (7 bases). This CDR3 is 14 amino acids long. The V and J ends lost 7 bases and 10 bases respectively, with 19 bases between them. CDR1 is MNHEY and CDR2 is SMNVEV in the germline V gene (reference sequence). CDR3 in amino acids: CASTPSGGGQELFF. CDR3 DNA: TGTGCCAGCACCCCCTCAGGGGGAGGACAGGAGCTGTTTTTT.

This clonotype was seen ten or more times. This rearrangement joins TRBV9 to TRBJ2-7; D gene unclear. Trimming cost V 0 bases and J 5 bases, with 12 bases left between them. The CDR3 is 14 amino acids. Germline V lookup: CDR1 SGDLS, CDR2 YYNGEE. The CDR3 nucleotides are TGTGCCAGCAGCGTAGACCCATCCACCCACGAGCAGTACTTC. Translating it yields CASSVDPSTHEQYF.

In this sample, this clonotype turned up many times. The J gene is TRBJ1-1, the V gene TRBV7-9; D not certain. Trimming removed 5 bases from V and 6 bases from J, with 16 bases in between. The CDR3 consists of 14 residues. Germline values: CDR1 SEHNR, CDR2 FQNEAQ (reference sequence). CDR3 DNA sequence: TGTGCCAGCAGCCCGGCCGGTCTAGTGTCTGAAGCTTTCTTT. Translation gives CASSPAGLVSEAFF.

This clonotype came up many times. V usage is TRBV7-8 and J usage is TRBJ2-2, with 7 bases aligning to TRBD1. The V gene's germline CDR1 is SGHVS and CDR2 FQNEAQ. This CDR3 contains 14 residues. The J segment lost 6 bases and the V segment lost 1 base, leaving 2 bases of the junction unmatched. This CDR3 reads CASSLGQGAGELFF. The DNA of the CDR3 is TGTGCCAGCAGCTTAGGACAGGGAGCCGGGGAGCTGTTTTTT. Variable domain in full (rest from reference TRBV7-8 and TRBJ2-2): GAGVSQSPRYKVAKRGQDVALRCDPISGHVSLFWYQQALGQGPEFLTYFQNEAQLDKSGLPSDRFFAERPEGSVSTLKIQRTQQEDSAVYLCASSLGQGAGELFFGEGSRLTVL.

This clonotype has a handful of counts. This chain uses TRBV11-3 with TRBJ2-7, with 9 nucleotides matching TRBD1. This CDR3 is built from 13 residues. Germline trimming cut 5 bases from V and 6 bases from J; bases unmatched to any gene: 5. CDR1 is SGHNT and CDR2 is YENEEA in the germline V gene. CDR3 protein: CASSPGQGLEQYF. The CDR3 DNA follows: TGTGCCAGCAGCCCGGGACAGGGTCTCGAGCAGTACTTC.

This clonotype was detected once. The chain combines TRBV5-4 with TRBJ2-3; D gene unclear. This CDR3 is built from 17 residues. The germline gives CDR1 SGHNT, CDR2 YYREEE (reference sequence). Trimming cost V 1 base and J 0 bases, with 15 bases left between them. As DNA, the CDR3 is TGTGCCAGCAGCTTGAGTGTTGGCCCCCTTAGCACAGATACGCAGTATTTT. Encoded protein: CASSLSVGPLSTDTQYF.

This clonotype occurred many times. The chain is built from TRBV19 and TRBJ2-7; unclear D gene. The CDR3 totals 14 residues. Trimming left V 5 bases short and J 1 base short, with 12 bases between. Germline-derived CDR1 and CDR2 are LNHDA and SQIVND (reference sequence). CDR3 region: CASSPPGYSYEQYF. CDR3 DNA sequence: TGTGCCAGTAGTCCCCCCGGTTATTCCTACGAGCAGTACTTC.

This clonotype was seen at least ten times. This chain joins TRBV6-2 or TRBV6-3 and TRBJ2-7; D not resolved. V shed 2 bases and J shed 2 bases, with 7 bases lying between them. CDR3 length: 13 amino acids. CDR1 and CDR2 from the germline V gene are MNHEY and SVGEGT. CDR3 nucleotides: TGTGCCAGCAGTTACGGCAGGCCCTACGAGCAGTACTTC. This gives the protein CASSYGRPYEQYF.

This clonotype was counted many times. The V and J genes are TRBV20-1 and TRBJ2-3, with D possibly being TRBD2 (6 bases). CDR1 is DFQATT and CDR2 is SNEGSKA in the germline V gene (reference sequence). V dropped 5 bases and J dropped 3 bases, with 12 bases sitting between them. The CDR3 extends over 13 amino acids. In DNA, the CDR3 is TGCAGTGCTCACCGGGAGACAACAGATACGCAGTATTTT. Its protein product is CSAHRETTDTQYF.

This clonotype was seen at least ten times. The chain employs TRBV19 and TRBJ2-2; D gene unclear. With 4 bases removed from V and 0 bases from J, the gap between germline ends came to 3 bases. Per the germline V gene, CDR1 is LNHDA and CDR2 is SQIVND (reference sequence). The CDR3 is made up of 13 amino acids. CDR3 amino acids: CASSKANTGELFF. DNA of the CDR3: TGTGCCAGTAGTAAGGCGAACACCGGGGAGCTGTTTTTT.

The rearrangement links TRBV11-2 to TRBJ2-7; no firm D call. V shed 4 bases and J shed 5 bases, with 9 bases lying between them. The CDR3 spans 12 residues. Germline assignment: CDR1 SGHAT and CDR2 FQNNGV. This chain's CDR3 is CASSSGSNEQYF. CDR3 in DNA: TGTGCCAGCAGCTCCGGGTCGAACGAGCAGTACTTC. Full variable domain (remainder filled in from reference TRBV11-2 and TRBJ2-7): EAGVAQSPRYKIIEKRQSVAFWCNPISGHATLYWYQQILGQGPKLLIQFQNNGVVDDSQLPKDRFSAERLKGVDSTLKIQPAKLEDSAVYLCASSSGSNEQYFGPGTRLTVT.